The present entry profiles one TCR beta chain with its context. Its antigen remains unidentified. Cells designated naive CD8 were CD45RO-negative and were positively selected for CCR7, with terminally differentiated effector memory CD45RA+ cells excluded. TCRdb's copy holds only in-frame clones and misses some; the assay was immunoSEQ multiplex PCR. The data contain under 1 million clones, 80% to 95% of them singletons. This record comes from a study of shared clonotypes between healthy human individuals. With V trimmed by 6 bases and J by 5 bases, 9 bases remained unmatched. CDR3 length: 14 residues. CDR1 and CDR2 (germline): SQVTM, ANQGSEA. Study results and caveats: Expectations were that clonotype sharing among donors would be affected by sequencing depth. Lower generation probabilities were found for non-shared clonotypes than for those shared by all four donors.

This sequence was found in a man aged 25 to 45 in good health. This chain joins TRBV29-1 and TRBJ2-1; 8 bases map to TRBD1. Sequenced: naive CD8+ T cells sorted from blood. CDR3: CSVVDGTGDNEQFF. The CDR3 DNA reads as TGCAGCGTCGTTGATGGGACAGGCGACAATGAGCAGTTCTTC.